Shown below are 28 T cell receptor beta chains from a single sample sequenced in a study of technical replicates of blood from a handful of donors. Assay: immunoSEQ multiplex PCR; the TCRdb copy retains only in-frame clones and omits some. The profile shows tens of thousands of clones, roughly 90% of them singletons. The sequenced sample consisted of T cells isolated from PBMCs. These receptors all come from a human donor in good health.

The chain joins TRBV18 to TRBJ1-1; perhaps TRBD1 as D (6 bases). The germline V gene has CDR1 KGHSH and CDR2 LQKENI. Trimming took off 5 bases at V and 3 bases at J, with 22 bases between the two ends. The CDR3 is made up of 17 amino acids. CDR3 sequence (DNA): TGTGCCAGCTCAGCACAGGGAAATTCGAGGGTGGACACTGAAGCTTTCTTT. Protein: CASSAQGNSRVDTEAFF.

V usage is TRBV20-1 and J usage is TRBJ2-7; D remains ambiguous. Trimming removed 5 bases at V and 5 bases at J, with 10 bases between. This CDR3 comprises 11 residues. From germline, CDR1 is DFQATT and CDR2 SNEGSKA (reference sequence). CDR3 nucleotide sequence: TGCAGTGCTGAGAGAACGGACGAGCAGTACTTC. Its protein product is CSAERTDEQYF.

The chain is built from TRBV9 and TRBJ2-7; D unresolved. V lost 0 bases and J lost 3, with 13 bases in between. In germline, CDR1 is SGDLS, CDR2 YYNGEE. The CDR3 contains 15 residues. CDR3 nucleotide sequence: TGTGCCAGCAGCGTAGCTTCGGTCTCCGGCTACGAGCAGTACTTC. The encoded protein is CASSVASVSGYEQYF.

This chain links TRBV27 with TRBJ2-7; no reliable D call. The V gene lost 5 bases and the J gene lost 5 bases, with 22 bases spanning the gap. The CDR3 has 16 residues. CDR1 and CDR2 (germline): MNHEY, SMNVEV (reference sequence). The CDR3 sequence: CASSLQSGVLKHEQYF. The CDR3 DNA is TGTGCCAGCAGTCTACAGTCCGGTGTCCTCAAACACGAGCAGTACTTC.

The CDR3 is CASSPPSSGRVYEQYF. Written as DNA, the CDR3 is TGTGCCAGCAGCCCGCCTTCTAGCGGGAGAGTCTACGAGCAGTACTTC. V gene TRBV4-2 combines with J gene TRBJ2-7; 10 positions agree with TRBD2. V was pared by 4 bases and J by 3 bases, with 9 bases of the junction left unmatched. Germline V gene lookup returns CDR1 LGHNA and CDR2 YNFKEQ. This CDR3 contains 16 residues.

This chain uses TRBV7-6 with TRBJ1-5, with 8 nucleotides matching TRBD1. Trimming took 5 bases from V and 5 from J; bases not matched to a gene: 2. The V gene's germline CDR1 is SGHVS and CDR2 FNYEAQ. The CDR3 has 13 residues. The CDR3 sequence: CASSLQGDQPQHF. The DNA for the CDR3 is TGTGCCAGCAGCCTACAGGGGGATCAGCCCCAGCATTTT.

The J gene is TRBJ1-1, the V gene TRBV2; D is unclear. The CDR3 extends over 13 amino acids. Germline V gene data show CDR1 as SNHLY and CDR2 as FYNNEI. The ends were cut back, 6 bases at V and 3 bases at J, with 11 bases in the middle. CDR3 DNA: TGTGCCAGCAGGTTGGCCCTTGACACTGAAGCTTTCTTT. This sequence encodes CASRLALDTEAFF.

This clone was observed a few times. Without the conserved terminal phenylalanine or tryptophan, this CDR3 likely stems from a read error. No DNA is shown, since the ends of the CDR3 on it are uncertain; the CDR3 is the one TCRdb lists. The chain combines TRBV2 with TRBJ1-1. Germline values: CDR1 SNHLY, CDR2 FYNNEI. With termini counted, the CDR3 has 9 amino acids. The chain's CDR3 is CASSEETII.

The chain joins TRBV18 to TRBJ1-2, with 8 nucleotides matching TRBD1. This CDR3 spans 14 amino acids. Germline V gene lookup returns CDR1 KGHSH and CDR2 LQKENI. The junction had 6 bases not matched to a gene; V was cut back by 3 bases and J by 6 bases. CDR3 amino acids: CASSPPDREDGYTF. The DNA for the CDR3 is TGTGCCAGCTCACCTCCGGACAGGGAAGATGGCTACACCTTC.

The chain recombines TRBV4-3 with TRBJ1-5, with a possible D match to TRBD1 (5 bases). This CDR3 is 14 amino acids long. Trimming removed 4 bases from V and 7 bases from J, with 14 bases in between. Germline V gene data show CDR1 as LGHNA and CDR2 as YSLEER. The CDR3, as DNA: TGCGCCAGCAGCCCCGGCCAGGGTCGACAGCCCCAGCATTTT. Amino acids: CASSPGQGRQPQHF.

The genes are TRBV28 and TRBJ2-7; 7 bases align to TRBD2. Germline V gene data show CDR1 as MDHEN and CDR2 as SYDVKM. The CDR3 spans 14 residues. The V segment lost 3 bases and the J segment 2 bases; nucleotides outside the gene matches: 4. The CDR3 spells CASSFLGGAYEQYF. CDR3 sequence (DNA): TGTGCCAGCAGTTTTCTGGGAGGGGCCTACGAGCAGTACTTC.

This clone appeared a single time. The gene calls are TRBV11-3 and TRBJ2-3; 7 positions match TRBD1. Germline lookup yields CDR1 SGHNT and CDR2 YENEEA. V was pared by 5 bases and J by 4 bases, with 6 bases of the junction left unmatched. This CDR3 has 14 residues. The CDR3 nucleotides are TGTGCCAGCAGCCGGGACAGCGGCCCAGATACGCAGTATTTT. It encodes CASSRDSGPDTQYF.

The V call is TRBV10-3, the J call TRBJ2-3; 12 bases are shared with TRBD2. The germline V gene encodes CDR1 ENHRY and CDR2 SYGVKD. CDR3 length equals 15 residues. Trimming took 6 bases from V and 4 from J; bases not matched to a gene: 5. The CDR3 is CAISRLAGDSDTQYF. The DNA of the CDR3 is TGTGCCATCAGCCGACTAGCGGGAGACTCAGATACGCAGTATTTT.

The CDR3 sequence: CASSNLPPNDGELFF. The CDR3 coding sequence is TGTGCCAGCTCTAACCTTCCCCCCAACGACGGGGAGCTGTTTTTT. The chain combines TRBV2 with TRBJ2-2, with D uncertain. Germline CDR1 reads SNHLY; CDR2 reads FYNNEI. V lost 8 bases and J 7 bases, leaving 20 bases between the germline ends. This CDR3 spans 15 amino acids. The full variable domain, rest sourced from reference TRBV2 and TRBJ2-2, is EPEVTQTPSHQVTQMGQEVILRCVPISNHLYFYWYRQILGQKVEFLVSFYNNEISEKSEIFDDQFSVERPDGSNFTLKIRSTKLEDSAMYFCASSNLPPNDGELFFGEGSRLTVL.

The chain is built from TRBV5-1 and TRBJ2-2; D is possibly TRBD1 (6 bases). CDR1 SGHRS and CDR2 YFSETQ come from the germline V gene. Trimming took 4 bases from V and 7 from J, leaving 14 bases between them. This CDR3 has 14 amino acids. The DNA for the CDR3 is TGCGCCAGCAGCACCTACAGGGCGAGCGGGGAGCTGTTTTTT. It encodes CASSTYRASGELFF. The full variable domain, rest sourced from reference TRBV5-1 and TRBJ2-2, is KAGVTQTPRYLIKTRGQQVTLSCSPISGHRSVSWYQQTPGQGLQFLFEYFSETQRNKGNFPGRFSGRQFSNSRSEMNVSTLELGDSALYLCASSTYRASGELFFGEGSRLTVL.

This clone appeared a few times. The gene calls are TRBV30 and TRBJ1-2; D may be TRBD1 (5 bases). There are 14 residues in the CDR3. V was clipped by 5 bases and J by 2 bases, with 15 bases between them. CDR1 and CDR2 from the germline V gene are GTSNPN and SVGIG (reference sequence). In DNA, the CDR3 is TGTGCCTGGGCAATTAAGAGACAGAACTATGGCTACACCTTC. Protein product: CAWAIKRQNYGYTF.

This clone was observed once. The CDR3 is CSAKGQGAFF. The DNA of the CDR3 is TGCAGTGCTAAGGGACAGGGAGCTTTCTTT. J is TRBJ1-1 and V is TRBV20-1; 9 bases line up with TRBD1. This CDR3 has 10 amino acids. V was pared by 4 bases and J by 10 bases, with 1 base of the junction left unmatched. The germline V gene encodes CDR1 DFQATT and CDR2 SNEGSKA (reference sequence).

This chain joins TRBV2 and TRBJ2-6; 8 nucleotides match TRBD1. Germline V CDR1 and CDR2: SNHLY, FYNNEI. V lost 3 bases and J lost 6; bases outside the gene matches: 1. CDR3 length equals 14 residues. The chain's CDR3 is CASSEDREANVLTF. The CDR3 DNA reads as TGTGCCAGCAGTGAGGACAGGGAGGCCAACGTCCTGACTTTC.

Here the CDR3 DNA reads TGTGCCATCAGTGATGGGAGCGGACTCGACAATGAGCAGTTCTTC. This codes for CAISDGSGLDNEQFF. The rearrangement uses TRBV10-3 and TRBJ2-1, with a weak D call TRBD2 (5 bases). V was clipped by 3 bases and J by 5 bases, with 14 bases between them. The CDR3 runs 15 residues. Germline V gene sequence: CDR1 ENHRY, CDR2 SYGVKD.

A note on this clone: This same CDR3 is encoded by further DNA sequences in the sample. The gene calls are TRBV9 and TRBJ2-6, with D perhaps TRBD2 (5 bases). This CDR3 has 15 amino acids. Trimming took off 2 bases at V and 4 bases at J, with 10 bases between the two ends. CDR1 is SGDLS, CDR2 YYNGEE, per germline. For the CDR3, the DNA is TGTGCCAGCAGCGTTACGGGGTCCGGGGCCAACGTCCTGACTTTC. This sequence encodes CASSVTGSGANVLTF. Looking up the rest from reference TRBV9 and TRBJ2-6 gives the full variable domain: DSGVTQTPKHLITATGQRVTLRCSPRSGDLSVYWYQQSLDQGLQFLIQYYNGEERAKGNILERFSAQQFPDLHSELNLSSLELGDSALYFCASSVTGSGANVLTFGAGSRLTVL.

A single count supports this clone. The CDR3 region has the DNA TGTGCCAGTATAGGCGGATATTACAATGAGCAGTTCTTC. This encodes CASIGGYYNEQFF. The V and J genes are TRBV19 and TRBJ2-1; D is undetermined. The CDR3 extends over 13 amino acids. Germline lookup yields CDR1 LNHDA and CDR2 SQIVND (reference sequence). Trimming pared 7 bases from V and 4 bases from J, leaving 11 bases between.

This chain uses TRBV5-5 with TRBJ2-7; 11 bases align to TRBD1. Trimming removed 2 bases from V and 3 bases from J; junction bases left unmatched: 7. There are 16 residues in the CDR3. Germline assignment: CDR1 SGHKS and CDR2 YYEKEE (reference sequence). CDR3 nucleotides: TGTGCCAGCAGCTTTCTTCAGGGGACAGGGGGCTACGAGCAGTACTTC. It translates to CASSFLQGTGGYEQYF.

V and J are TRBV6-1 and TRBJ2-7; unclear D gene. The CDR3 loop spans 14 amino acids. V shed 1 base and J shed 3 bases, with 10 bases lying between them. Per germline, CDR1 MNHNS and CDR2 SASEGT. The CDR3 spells CASSEENSNYEQYF. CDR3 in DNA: TGTGCCAGCAGTGAAGAAAACAGCAACTACGAGCAGTACTTC.

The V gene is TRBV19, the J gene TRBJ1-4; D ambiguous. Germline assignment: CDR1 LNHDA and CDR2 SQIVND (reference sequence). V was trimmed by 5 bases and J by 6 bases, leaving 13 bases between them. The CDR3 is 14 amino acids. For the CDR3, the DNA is TGTGCCAGTAGTTTCGGAGGGATAGATGAAAAACTGTTTTTT. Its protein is CASSFGGIDEKLFF.

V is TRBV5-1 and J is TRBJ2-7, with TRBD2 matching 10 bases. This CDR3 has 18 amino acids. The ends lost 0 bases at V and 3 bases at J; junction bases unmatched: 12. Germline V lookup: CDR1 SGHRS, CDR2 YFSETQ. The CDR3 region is CASSLGSGPSGRDYEQYF. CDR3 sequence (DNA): TGCGCCAGCAGCTTGGGATCGGGCCCTAGCGGGAGAGACTACGAGCAGTACTTC.

CDR3 nucleotides: TGTGCCAGCGGTCTAGCGGGACTAAGCACAGATACGCAGTATTTT. Protein product: CASGLAGLSTDTQYF. The genes are TRBV9 and TRBJ2-3; 9 positions agree with TRBD2. After removal of 7 bases from V and 0 bases from J, the junction contained 6 bases not matched to a gene. CDR1 and CDR2 (germline): SGDLS, YYNGEE. CDR3 length: 15 residues.

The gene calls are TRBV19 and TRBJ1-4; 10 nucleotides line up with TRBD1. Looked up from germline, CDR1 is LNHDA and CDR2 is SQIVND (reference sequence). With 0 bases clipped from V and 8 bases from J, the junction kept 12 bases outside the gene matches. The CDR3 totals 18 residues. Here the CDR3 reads CASSIDAVQGTGDEKLFF. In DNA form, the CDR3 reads TGTGCCAGTAGTATAGATGCGGTGCAGGGGACAGGGGACGAAAAACTGTTTTTT.

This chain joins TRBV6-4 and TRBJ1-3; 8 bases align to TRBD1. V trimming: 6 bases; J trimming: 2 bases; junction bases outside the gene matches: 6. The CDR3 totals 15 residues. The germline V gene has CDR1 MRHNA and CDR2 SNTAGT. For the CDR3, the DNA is TGTGCCAGCAGAAAGACAGGGGAGGCTGGAAACACCATATATTTT. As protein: CASRKTGEAGNTIYF.